This TCR beta chain was sequenced for a study of control samples from healthy donors and cancer patients. Per the germline V gene, CDR1 is LGHNA and CDR2 is YSLEER. Deletions cut 3 bases from V and 9 bases from J, with 14 bases between. The CDR3 runs 13 residues. Clones were sequenced by immunoSEQ multiplex PCR, and TCRdb holds only the in-frame ones, with some missing. The sample includes 100,000 to 150,000 clones, roughly nine tenths of them seen just once. The material sequenced was blood. The rearrangement joins TRBV4-3 to TRBJ1-1, with a weak D call TRBD1 (5 bases). The TCR originated in a man aged 18 to 30 in good health. For the CDR3, the DNA is TGCGCCAGCAGCCAGGCCCTGGCGGGACAAGCTTTCTTT. Translating gives CASSQALAGQAFF.